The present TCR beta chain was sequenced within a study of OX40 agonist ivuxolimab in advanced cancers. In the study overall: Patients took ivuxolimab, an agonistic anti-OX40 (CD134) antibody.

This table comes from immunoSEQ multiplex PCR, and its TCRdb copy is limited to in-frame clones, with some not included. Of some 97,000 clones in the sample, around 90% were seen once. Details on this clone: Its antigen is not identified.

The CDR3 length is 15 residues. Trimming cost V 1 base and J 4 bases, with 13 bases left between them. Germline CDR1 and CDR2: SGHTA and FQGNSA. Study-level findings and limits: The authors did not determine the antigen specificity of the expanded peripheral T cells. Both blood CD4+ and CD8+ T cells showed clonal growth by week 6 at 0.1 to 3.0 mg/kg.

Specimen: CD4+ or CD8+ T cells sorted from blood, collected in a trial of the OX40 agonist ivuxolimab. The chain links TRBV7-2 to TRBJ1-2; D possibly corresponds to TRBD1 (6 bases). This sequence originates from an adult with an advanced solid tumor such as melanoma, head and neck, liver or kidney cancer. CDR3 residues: CASSLDRDNRYGYTF. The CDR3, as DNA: TGTGCCAGCAGCTTAGACCGGGACAACCGCTATGGCTACACCTTC.